A single sample is the source of the 11 T cell receptor beta chains below, sequenced in a study of identifying expanded T cells in peripheral blood. Data came from immunoSEQ multiplex PCR; TCRdb stores just in-frame clones and leaves some out. The sample holds around 85,000 clones, around 90% seen once. The material sequenced was blood. The receptor source for this set is a person aged 18 to 75 in good health.

This chain connects TRBV10-3 to TRBJ1-5; TRBD1 might be the D (5 bases). Per the germline V gene, CDR1 is ENHRY and CDR2 is SYGVKD. The CDR3 extends over 15 amino acids. V was trimmed by 0 bases and J by 4 bases, leaving 10 bases between them. The DNA of the CDR3 is TGTGCCATCAGTGAGTCTTATGGGGGAAATCAGCCCCAGCATTTT. Residues: CAISESYGGNQPQHF.

CDR3 sequence: CASREDVANEQFF. The CDR3 DNA is TGTGCCAGCAGGGAGGACGTCGCCAATGAGCAGTTCTTC. The chain is built from TRBV2 and TRBJ2-1, with TRBD2 as a possible D gene (5 bases). Germline V gene data show CDR1 as SNHLY and CDR2 as FYNNEI. The CDR3 runs to 13 residues. V lost 6 bases, J lost 6 bases, and 12 bases lay in between.

This clone was observed once. The chain carries TRBV7-9 and TRBJ2-3, with D possibly matching TRBD2 (5 bases). V lost 5 bases to trimming and J lost 0 bases, with 15 bases between them. This CDR3 has 16 amino acids. The germline CDR1 and CDR2 sequences are SEHNR and FQNEAQ (reference sequence). CDR3 in amino acids: CASSPGLRTSTDTQYF. The CDR3 coding sequence is TGTGCCAGCAGCCCCGGACTGAGGACGAGCACAGATACGCAGTATTTT.

This clone appeared once. This chain joins TRBV27 and TRBJ2-1; the D is unclear. The V end lost 0 bases, the J end lost 1 base, and 10 bases lay between the germline ends. The germline V gene encodes CDR1 MNHEY and CDR2 SMNVEV (reference sequence). This CDR3 contains 16 residues. The CDR3 DNA follows: TGTGCCAGCAGTTTATCGCTTCGTGAATCCTACAATGAGCAGTTCTTC. Its translation is CASSLSLRESYNEQFF.

V and J are TRBV27 and TRBJ2-5, with 7 bases aligning to TRBD1. This CDR3 has 16 amino acids. Per the germline V gene, CDR1 is MNHEY and CDR2 is SMNVEV (reference sequence). V trimming: 4 bases; J trimming: 5 bases; junction bases outside the gene matches: 13. The CDR3 sequence: CASSWDGTATWETQYF. The CDR3, as DNA: TGTGCCAGCAGTTGGGACGGGACAGCTACTTGGGAGACCCAGTACTTC.

The rearrangement links TRBV9 to TRBJ2-5; D not certain. Germline V gene sequence: CDR1 SGDLS, CDR2 YYNGEE. There are 15 residues in the CDR3. V was trimmed by 4 bases and J by 0 bases, leaving 13 bases between them. The CDR3 nucleotides read TGTGCCAGCAGCCTGACGACATCGTACCAAGAGACCCAGTACTTC. It yields the protein CASSLTTSYQETQYF.

The chain couples TRBV7-2 to TRBJ2-7; 10 bases map to TRBD1. Germline V gene sequence: CDR1 SGHTA, CDR2 FQGNSA. The V segment lost 2 bases and the J segment 6 bases; nucleotides outside the gene matches: 10. The CDR3 is made up of 16 amino acids. The CDR3 reads CASSLWWETGGVEQYF. CDR3 in DNA: TGTGCCAGCAGCTTATGGTGGGAGACAGGGGGCGTCGAGCAGTACTTC.

This clone has only a few counts. This chain joins TRBV29-1 and TRBJ1-1; TRBD1 might be the D (5 bases). Germline CDR1 is SQVTM and CDR2 is ANQGSEA. V lost 7 bases and J 8 bases, leaving 8 bases between the germline ends. The CDR3 runs 9 residues. The CDR3 DNA is TGCAGCGGGGGGAAAGAAGCTTTCTTT. Amino acid sequence: CSGGKEAFF.

The chain joins TRBV30 to TRBJ2-7; TRBD1 matches 9 bases. The J segment lost 4 bases and the V segment lost 2 bases, leaving 18 bases of the junction unmatched. Germline values: CDR1 GTSNPN, CDR2 SVGIG (reference sequence). The CDR3 consists of 18 residues. Here the CDR3 DNA reads TGTGCCTGGAGTTTGAGAATGCCGGGACAGGGTTCACGGTACGAGCAGTACTTC. As protein: CAWSLRMPGQGSRYEQYF.

J is TRBJ2-1 and V is TRBV6-5, with D hard to call. The germline V gene encodes CDR1 MNHEY and CDR2 SVGAGI. The V end was cut by 0 bases, the J end by 2 bases, with 11 bases between. The CDR3 length is 16 residues. The DNA of the CDR3 is TGTGCCAGCAGTTACTCGGGCAGTCGAGCCTACAATGAGCAGTTCTTC. Protein: CASSYSGSRAYNEQFF.

This rearrangement joins TRBV5-6 to TRBJ2-1; D is perhaps TRBD2 (7 bases). CDR3 length: 16 residues. Trimming removed 0 bases at V and 7 bases at J, with 17 bases between. The V gene's germline CDR1 is SGHDT and CDR2 YYEEEE. CDR3 loop: CASSLVGRGPWNEQFF. The CDR3 DNA is TGTGCCAGCAGCTTGGTGGGGCGGGGGCCTTGGAATGAGCAGTTCTTC.